A single sample is the source of the 10 T cell receptor beta chains below, sequenced in a study of regulatory dendritic cells for organ transplantation. Generated by immunoSEQ multiplex PCR, the TCRdb table keeps only in-frame clones and is missing some. The profile shows tens of thousands of clones, 75% to 80% of them singletons. Material: memory CD4+ T cells from blood. Subset indicated: CD45RO+ memory T cells. The receptors were sampled from a human donor in good health.

This chain uses TRBV4-2 with TRBJ2-2, with TRBD1 matching over 7 bases. The length of the CDR3 is 15 residues. Germline V gene sequence: CDR1 LGHNA, CDR2 YNFKEQ. Unmatched junction bases numbered 6, after V lost 4 bases and J lost 4 bases. DNA for the CDR3: TGTGCCAGCAGCCGGGACAGCCAGGTCACCGGGGAGCTGTTTTTT. Translated, it gives CASSRDSQVTGELFF.

CDR3 residues: CASSSLSGGAGEQYF. CDR3 nucleotide sequence: TGTGCCAGCAGCTCGCTGAGCGGGGGGGCAGGAGAGCAGTACTTC. The rearrangement uses TRBV7-8 and TRBJ2-7, with 10 bases lining up with TRBD2. Germline V gene data show CDR1 as SGHVS and CDR2 as FQNEAQ. V shed 4 bases and J 7 bases; nucleotides not matched to a gene: 10. The CDR3 length is 15 residues. The full variable domain, with the rest looked up from reference TRBV7-8 and TRBJ2-7, is GAGVSQSPRYKVAKRGQDVALRCDPISGHVSLFWYQQALGQGPEFLTYFQNEAQLDKSGLPSDRFFAERPEGSVSTLKIQRTQQEDSAVYLCASSSLSGGAGEQYFGPGTRLTVT.

On this clone: At one boundary the junction diverges from the germline segment, which might be a read error. The rearrangement joins TRBV6-4 to TRBJ1-2; the match to TRBD1 covers 9 bases. The CDR3 is made up of 15 amino acids. Germline V gene sequence: CDR1 MRHNA, CDR2 SNTAGT. The DNA for the CDR3 is TGTGCCAGCAGTGACCAACCGTCCGGGACAGGGTCTCGTTACTTC. Translating gives CASSDQPSGTGSRYF.

V usage is TRBV7-9 and J usage is TRBJ2-5; D ambiguous. The germline V gene has CDR1 SEHNR and CDR2 FQNEAQ (reference sequence). Trimming removed 5 bases at V and 9 bases at J, with 16 bases between. The CDR3 extends over 13 amino acids. The CDR3, as DNA: TGTGCCAGCAGCCTACTCTGGAGCCGGGCCCAGTACTTC. It yields the protein CASSLLWSRAQYF. Full variable domain (outside the CDR3, taken from reference TRBV7-9 and TRBJ2-5): DTGVSQNPRHKITKRGQNVTFRCDPISEHNRLYWYRQTLGQGPEFLTYFQNEAQLEKSRLLSDRFSAERPKGSFSTLEIQRTEQGDSAMYLCASSLLWSRAQYFGPGTRLLVL.

This clone occurred once. The CDR3 nucleotides are TGTGCCAGCAGTGAATCCGGTCGACGAAGGGGGAACTATGGCTACACCTTC. This sequence encodes CASSESGRRRGNYGYTF. The chain uses TRBV2 and TRBJ1-2; maybe TRBD1 (6 bases). V was pared by 2 bases and J by 2 bases, with 18 bases between. The CDR3 is 17 amino acids. Germline V gene data show CDR1 as SNHLY and CDR2 as FYNNEI.

The gene calls are TRBV15 and TRBJ2-3; tentatively, D is TRBD1 or TRBD2 (6 bases each). In germline, CDR1 is LNHNV, CDR2 YYDKDF (reference sequence). This CDR3 has 14 residues. V lost 6 bases to trimming and J lost 4 bases, with 14 bases between them. For the CDR3, the DNA is TGTGCCACCAGTCACGGGGGCGACGCAGATACGCAGTATTTT. Translated: CATSHGGDADTQYF.

The rearrangement uses TRBV11-2 and TRBJ2-1; 11 bases are a match to TRBD2. Germline V CDR1 and CDR2: SGHAT, FQNNGV. The CDR3 length is 17 residues. With 3 bases clipped from V and 7 bases from J, the junction kept 11 bases outside the gene matches. The CDR3 loop reads CASSLGGIAGGNNEQFF. CDR3 sequence (DNA): TGTGCCAGCAGCTTGGGAGGGATAGCGGGAGGGAATAATGAGCAGTTCTTC.

The chain uses TRBV28 and TRBJ1-1; a possible D gene is TRBD1 (5 bases). Between the trimmed V and J ends, which lost 4 bases and 4 bases, there was a span of 16 bases. The length of the CDR3 is 15 residues. Germline CDR1 MDHEN, CDR2 SYDVKM. The CDR3 nucleotides are TGTGCCAGCAGTTCATTAAGGGGATTTTCCACTGAAGCTTTCTTT. As protein: CASSSLRGFSTEAFF.

V gene TRBV2 combines with J gene TRBJ2-7; 12 positions agree with TRBD2. The V segment lost 6 bases and the J segment 2 bases; nucleotides outside the gene matches: 5. The germline CDR1 and CDR2 sequences are SNHLY and FYNNEI. The CDR3 has 15 amino acids. The CDR3 protein is CASSAGLAGTYEQYF. The CDR3 nucleotides read TGTGCCAGCAGCGCTGGACTAGCGGGAACCTACGAGCAGTACTTC.

The CDR3 DNA is TGTGCCAGCAGCTCCCAAACTAGCGGGGGGGCCGAGACCCAGTACTTC. It codes for CASSSQTSGGAETQYF. V usage is TRBV13 and J usage is TRBJ2-5; 13 nucleotides line up with TRBD2. Germline lookup yields CDR1 PRHDT and CDR2 FYEKMQ (reference sequence). The CDR3 loop spans 16 amino acids. J gave up 5 bases and V 4 bases, and 7 bases lay outside the gene matches.